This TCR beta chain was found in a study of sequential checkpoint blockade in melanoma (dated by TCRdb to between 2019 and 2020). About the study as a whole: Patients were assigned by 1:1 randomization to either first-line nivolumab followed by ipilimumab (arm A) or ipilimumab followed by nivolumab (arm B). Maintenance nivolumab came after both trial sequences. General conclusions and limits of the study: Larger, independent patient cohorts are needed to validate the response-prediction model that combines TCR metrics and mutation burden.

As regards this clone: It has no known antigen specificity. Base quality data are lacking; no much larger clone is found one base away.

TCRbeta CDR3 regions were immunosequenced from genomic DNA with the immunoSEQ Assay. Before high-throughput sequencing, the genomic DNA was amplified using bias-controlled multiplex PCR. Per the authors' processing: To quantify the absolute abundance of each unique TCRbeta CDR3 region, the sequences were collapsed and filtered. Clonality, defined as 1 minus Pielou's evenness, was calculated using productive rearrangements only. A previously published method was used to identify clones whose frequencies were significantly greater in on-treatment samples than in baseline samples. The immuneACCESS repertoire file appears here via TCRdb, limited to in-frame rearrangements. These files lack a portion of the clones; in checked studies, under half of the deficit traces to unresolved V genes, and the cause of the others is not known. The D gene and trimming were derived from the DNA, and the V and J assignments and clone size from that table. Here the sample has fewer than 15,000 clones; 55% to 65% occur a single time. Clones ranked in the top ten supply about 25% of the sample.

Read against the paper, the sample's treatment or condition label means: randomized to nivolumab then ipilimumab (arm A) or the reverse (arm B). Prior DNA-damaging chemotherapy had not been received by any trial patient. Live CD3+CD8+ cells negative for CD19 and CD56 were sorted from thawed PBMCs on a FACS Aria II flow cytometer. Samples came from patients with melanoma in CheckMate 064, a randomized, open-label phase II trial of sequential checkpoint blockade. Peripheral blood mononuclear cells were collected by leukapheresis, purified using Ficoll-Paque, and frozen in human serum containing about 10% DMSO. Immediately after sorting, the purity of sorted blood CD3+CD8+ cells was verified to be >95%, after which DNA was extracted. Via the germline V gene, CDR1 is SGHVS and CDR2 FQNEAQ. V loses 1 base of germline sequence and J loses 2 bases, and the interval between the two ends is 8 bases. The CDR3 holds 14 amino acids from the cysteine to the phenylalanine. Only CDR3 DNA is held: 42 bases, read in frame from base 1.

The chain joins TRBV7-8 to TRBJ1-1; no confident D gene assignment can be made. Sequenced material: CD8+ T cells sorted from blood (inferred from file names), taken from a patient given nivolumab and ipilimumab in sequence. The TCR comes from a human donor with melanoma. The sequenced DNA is TGTGCCAGCAGCTTAGTTACGGGAAACACTGAAGCTTTCTTT. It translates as CASSLVTGNTEAFF.